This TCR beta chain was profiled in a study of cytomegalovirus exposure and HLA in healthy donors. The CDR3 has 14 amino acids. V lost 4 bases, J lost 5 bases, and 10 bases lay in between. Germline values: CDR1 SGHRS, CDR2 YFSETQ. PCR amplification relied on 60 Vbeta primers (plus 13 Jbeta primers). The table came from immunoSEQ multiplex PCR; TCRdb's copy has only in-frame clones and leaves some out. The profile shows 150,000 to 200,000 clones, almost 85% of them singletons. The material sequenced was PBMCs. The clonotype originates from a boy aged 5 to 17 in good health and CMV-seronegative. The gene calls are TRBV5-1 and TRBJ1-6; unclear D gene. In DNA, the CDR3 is TGCGCCAGCAGCACCAACCGAGATAATTCACCCCTCCACTTT. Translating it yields CASSTNRDNSPLHF.